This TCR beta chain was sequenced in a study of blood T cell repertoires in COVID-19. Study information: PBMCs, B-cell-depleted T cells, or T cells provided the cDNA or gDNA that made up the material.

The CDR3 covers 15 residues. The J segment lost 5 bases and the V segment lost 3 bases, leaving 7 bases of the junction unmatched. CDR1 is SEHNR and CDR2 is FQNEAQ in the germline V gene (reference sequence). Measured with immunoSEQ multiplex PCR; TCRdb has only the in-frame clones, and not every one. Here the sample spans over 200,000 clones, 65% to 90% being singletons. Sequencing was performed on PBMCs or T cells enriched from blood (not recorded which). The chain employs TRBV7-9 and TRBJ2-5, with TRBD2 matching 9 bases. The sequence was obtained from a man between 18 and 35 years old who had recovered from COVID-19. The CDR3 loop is CASSFSGRPHETQYF. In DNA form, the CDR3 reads TGTGCCAGCAGCTTCAGCGGGAGGCCCCACGAGACCCAGTACTTC.